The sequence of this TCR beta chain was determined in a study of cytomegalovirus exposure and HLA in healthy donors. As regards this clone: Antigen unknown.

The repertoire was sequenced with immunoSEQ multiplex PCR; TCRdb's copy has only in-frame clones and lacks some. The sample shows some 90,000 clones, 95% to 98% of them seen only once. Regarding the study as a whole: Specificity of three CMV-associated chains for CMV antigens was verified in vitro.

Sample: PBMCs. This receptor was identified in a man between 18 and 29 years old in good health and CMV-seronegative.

DNA for the CDR3: TGTGCCAGCTCACCACCGGGAAGGGGTGGGTACACTGAAGCTTTCTTT. Translated: CASSPPGRGGYTEAFF. The J gene is TRBJ1-1, the V gene TRBV18; weak D call: TRBD1 (5 bases). The V end was cut by 0 bases, the J end by 3 bases, with 14 bases between. Germline V gives CDR1 KGHSH, CDR2 LQKENI. There are 16 residues in the CDR3.